This is a list of T cell receptor beta chains from one sample in a study of vaccination and CD4 T cells after COVID-19. Antigens for these TCRs are unknown. TCRdb fed the PCR reads into MiXCR, producing one record per CDR3 protein. This table holds approximately 17,000 distinct CDR3 sequences, more than 65% found once. Material: CD4+ T cells from blood, cultured in vitro. All receptors derive from a human donor who had recovered from COVID-19. CDR3s include the opening cysteine and the closing phenylalanine or tryptophan. D genes are given only for firm matches. Clone size is given for some rows only: seen once, a few or many times, or a class if the clone is expanded.

D: TRBD1
V: TRBV6-1
J: TRBJ1-2
size: -
length: 13
CDR3: CASSWTGDSGYTF
DNA: TGTGCCAGCAGCTGGACAGGGGATTCTGGCTACACCTTC

D: -
V: TRBV6-4
J: TRBJ2-7
size: -
length: 14
CDR3: CASFRGTGALEQYF
DNA: TGTGCCAGTTTCCGAGGGACGGGGGCTCTGGAGCAGTACTTC

D: TRBD1
V: TRBV20-1
J: TRBJ1-2
size: -
length: 13
CDR3: CSATPQGAGGYTF
DNA: TGCAGTGCTACTCCACAGGGGGCTGGTGGCTACACCTTC

D: -
V: TRBV7-9
J: TRBJ1-6
size: once
length: 17
CDR3: CASSLDSGGAGDSPLHF
DNA: TGTGCCAGCAGCTTAGACTCAGGAGGAGCCGGGGATTCACCCCTCCACTTT

D: TRBD1
V: TRBV30
J: TRBJ2-7
size: -
length: 13
CDR3: CAWSFQQGGEQYF
DNA: TGTGCCTGGAGTTTTCAACAGGGGGGCGAGCAGTACTTC

D: TRBD1
V: TRBV30
J: TRBJ2-3
size: once
length: 15
CDR3: CAWSSGQGTTDTQYF
DNA: TGTGCCTGGAGTTCAGGACAGGGCACCACAGATACGCAGTATTTT

D: -
V: TRBV10-2
J: TRBJ1-1
size: -
length: 15
CDR3: CASNWRAGPNTEAFF
DNA: TGCGCCAGCAACTGGCGGGCAGGGCCCAACACTGAAGCTTTCTTT

D: -
V: TRBV19
J: TRBJ1-1
size: -
length: 13
CDR3: CASSIGVNTEAFF
DNA: TGTGCCAGTAGTATCGGGGTGAACACTGAAGCTTTCTTT

D: -
V: TRBV25-1
J: TRBJ1-5
size: -
length: 14
CDR3: CASSGGGSGQPQHF
DNA: TGTGCCAGCAGTGGCGGGGGTAGCGGGCAGCCCCAGCATTTT

D: TRBD1
V: TRBV27
J: TRBJ1-5
size: few
length: 17
CDR3: CASSTSLPGQANQPQHF
DNA: TGTGCCAGCAGCACCTCTCTCCCGGGACAGGCCAATCAGCCCCAGCATTTT

D: -
V: TRBV7-6
J: TRBJ1-1
size: -
length: 13
CDR3: CASSFHKNTEAFF
DNA: TGTGCCAGCAGCTTCCACAAGAACACTGAAGCTTTCTTT

D: -
V: TRBV27
J: TRBJ1-6
size: -
length: 15
CDR3: CASSLIQAHNSPLHF
DNA: TGTGCCAGCAGTTTGATACAGGCTCATAATTCACCCCTCCACTTT

D: -
V: TRBV20-1
J: TRBJ2-3
size: few
length: 13
CDR3: CSATGPSTDTQYF
DNA: TGCAGTGCAACAGGACCTAGCACAGATACGCAGTATTTT

D: -
V: TRBV20-1
J: TRBJ2-2
size: -
length: 14
CDR3: CSAPGRGNTGELFF
DNA: TGCAGTGCCCCCGGCAGGGGGAACACCGGGGAGCTGTTTTTT

D: TRBD2
V: TRBV20-1
J: TRBJ2-5
size: -
length: 14
CDR3: CSALAGGFQETQYF
DNA: TGCAGTGCCCTAGCGGGAGGTTTCCAAGAGACCCAGTACTTC

D: -
V: TRBV6-5
J: TRBJ1-6
size: -
length: 18
CDR3: CASSYWGVLESYNSPLHF
DNA: TGTGCCAGCAGTTACTGGGGGGTCTTGGAATCCTATAATTCACCCCTCCACTTT

D: -
V: TRBV5-1
J: TRBJ1-1
size: -
length: 13
CDR3: CASSPGDTNEAFF
DNA: TGCGCCAGCAGCCCGGGGGACACCAATGAAGCTTTCTTT

D: TRBD2
V: TRBV27
J: TRBJ2-2
size: -
length: 15
CDR3: CASRWTSGYTGELFF
DNA: TGTGCCAGCAGATGGACTAGCGGTTACACCGGGGAGCTGTTTTTT

D: TRBD1
V: TRBV20-1
J: TRBJ2-7
size: -
length: 13
CDR3: CSAGGRGFYEQYF
DNA: TGCAGTGCAGGGGGCAGGGGGTTTTACGAGCAGTACTTC

D: -
V: TRBV11-2
J: TRBJ2-2
size: -
length: 15
CDR3: CASSLGQENTGELFF
DNA: TGTGCCAGCAGCTTAGGACAGGAGAACACCGGGGAGCTGTTTTTT

D: -
V: TRBV7-8
J: TRBJ1-2
size: -
length: 13
CDR3: CASSSRPPNGYTF
DNA: TGTGCCAGCAGCTCCCGCCCTCCAAACGGCTACACCTTC

D: -
V: TRBV6-1
J: TRBJ1-5
size: few
length: 13
CDR3: CASKLSYNQPQHF
DNA: TGTGCCAGCAAGCTAAGCTACAATCAGCCCCAGCATTTT

D: -
V: TRBV7-2
J: TRBJ2-3
size: -
length: 15
CDR3: CASSSGGGRTDTQYF
DNA: TGTGCCAGCAGCTCCGGTGGGGGGCGGACAGATACGCAGTATTTT

D: TRBD1
V: TRBV7-9
J: TRBJ1-1
size: few
length: 15
CDR3: CASTGTGGWDTEAFF
DNA: TGTGCCAGCACCGGGACAGGGGGCTGGGACACTGAAGCTTTCTTT

D: TRBD2
V: TRBV20-1
J: TRBJ2-3
size: -
length: 14
CDR3: CSASWRGGTDTQYF
DNA: TGCAGTGCTAGTTGGCGGGGGGGCACAGATACGCAGTATTTT

D: -
V: TRBV15
J: TRBJ1-5
size: few
length: 15
CDR3: CATSRDSQAYQPQHF
DNA: TGTGCCACCAGCAGAGATTCCCAGGCATATCAGCCCCAGCATTTT

D: TRBD1
V: TRBV2
J: TRBJ1-6
size: -
length: 15
CDR3: CASSARTGENSPLHF
DNA: TGTGCCAGCAGTGCTAGGACAGGGGAAAATTCACCCCTCCACTTT

D: TRBD2
V: TRBV7-2
J: TRBJ2-5
size: -
length: 16
CDR3: CASSLGLAGGQETQYF
DNA: TGTGCCAGCAGCTTAGGACTAGCGGGGGGGCAAGAGACCCAGTACTTC

D: -
V: TRBV2
J: TRBJ1-6
size: once
length: 17
CDR3: CASSEGQTEAPNSPLHF
DNA: TGTGCCAGCAGTGAAGGCCAGACAGAAGCCCCGAATTCACCCCTCCACTTT

D: -
V: TRBV15
J: TRBJ2-7
size: -
length: 15
CDR3: CATSRGQGLSYEQYF
DNA: TGTGCCACCAGCAGAGGACAGGGACTCTCCTACGAGCAGTACTTC

D: -
V: TRBV14
J: TRBJ2-5
size: -
length: 12
CDR3: CASNRGGETQYF
DNA: TGTGCCAGTAATAGGGGGGGAGAGACCCAGTACTTC

D: -
V: TRBV15
J: TRBJ1-1
size: -
length: 12
CDR3: CATSRPRGGAFF
DNA: TGTGCCACCAGCAGACCTCGAGGGGGAGCTTTCTTT

D: -
V: TRBV28
J: TRBJ2-4
size: few
length: 14
CDR3: CASTTSGPRVIQYF
DNA: TGTGCCAGCACCACTTCTGGCCCCCGCGTAATTCAGTACTTC

D: -
V: TRBV10-3
J: TRBJ2-2
size: -
length: 13
CDR3: CAITTVEQGELFF
DNA: TGTGCCATCACTACAGTGGAGCAGGGGGAGCTGTTTTTT

D: -
V: TRBV7-8
J: TRBJ1-3
size: -
length: 14
CDR3: CASSSDSLRGTIYF
DNA: TGTGCCAGCAGCTCGGACAGCCTAAGGGGCACCATATATTTT

D: TRBD2
V: TRBV20-1
J: TRBJ2-7
size: -
length: 13
CDR3: CSATGLGRYEQYF
DNA: TGCAGTGCCACGGGACTAGGGAGGTACGAGCAGTACTTC

D: TRBD1
V: TRBV15
J: TRBJ1-2
size: -
length: 14
CDR3: CATSREGTGYGYTF
DNA: TGTGCCACCAGCAGGGAGGGGACAGGGTATGGCTACACCTTC

D: -
V: TRBV7-2
J: TRBJ2-3
size: -
length: 15
CDR3: CASSLALTGADTQYF
DNA: TGTGCCAGCAGCTTAGCGTTGACTGGGGCAGATACGCAGTATTTT

D: -
V: TRBV7-8
J: TRBJ2-2
size: -
length: 14
CDR3: CASSINTNTGELFF
DNA: TGTGCCAGCAGCATAAATACGAACACCGGGGAGCTGTTTTTT

D: -
V: TRBV11-3
J: TRBJ2-1
size: -
length: 12
CDR3: CASSSREGREFF
DNA: TGTGCCAGCAGCTCCCGTGAGGGCAGGGAGTTCTTC

D: TRBD1
V: TRBV7-9
J: TRBJ1-1
size: few
length: 16
CDR3: CASRPSQGEGDTEAFF
DNA: TGTGCCAGCAGGCCGAGCCAGGGGGAAGGGGACACTGAAGCTTTCTTT